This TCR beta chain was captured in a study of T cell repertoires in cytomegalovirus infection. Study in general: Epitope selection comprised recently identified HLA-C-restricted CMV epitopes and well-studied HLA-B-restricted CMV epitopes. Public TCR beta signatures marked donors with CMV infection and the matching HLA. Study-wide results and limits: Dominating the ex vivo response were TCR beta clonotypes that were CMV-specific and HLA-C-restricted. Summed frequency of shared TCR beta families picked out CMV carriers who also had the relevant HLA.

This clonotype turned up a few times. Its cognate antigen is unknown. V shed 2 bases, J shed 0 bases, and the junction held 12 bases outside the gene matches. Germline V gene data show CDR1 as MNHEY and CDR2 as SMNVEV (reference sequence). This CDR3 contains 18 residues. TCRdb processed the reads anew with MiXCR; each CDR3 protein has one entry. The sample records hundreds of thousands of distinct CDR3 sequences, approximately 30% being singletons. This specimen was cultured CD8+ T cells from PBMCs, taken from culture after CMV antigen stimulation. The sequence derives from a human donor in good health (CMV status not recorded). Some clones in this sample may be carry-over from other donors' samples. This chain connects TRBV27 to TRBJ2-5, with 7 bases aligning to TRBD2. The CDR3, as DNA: TGTGCCAGCAGTTTACTCGCGCTGGGGGGGGTTCACCAAGAGACCCAGTACTTC. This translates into CASSLLALGGVHQETQYF.